The entry below gives a single T cell receptor beta chain sequence along with its context. The sample comes from a study of beta chain features in type 1 diabetes. Trimming at V came to 6 bases and at J to 7 bases, leaving 11 bases not matched to a gene. CDR1 and CDR2 (germline): SNHLY, FYNNEI. The CDR3 loop spans 16 amino acids. Sorted populations all had greater than 95% purity. Reverse transcribing all isolated RNA meant expressed TCRB transcripts were sequenced. Profiling relied on immunoSEQ multiplex PCR, and the TCRdb table lists in-frame clones only, not all of them. Among about 320,000 clones listed, about 14% were seen once.

Sequenced sample: central memory CD4+ T cells from blood. The chain is built from TRBV2 and TRBJ2-1, with 11 bases fitting TRBD2. The TCR sequence derives from a man aged 30 to 39 in good health. This chain's CDR3 is CASSTTGTSGWNEQFF. Written as DNA, the CDR3 is TGTGCCAGCAGCACGACTGGGACTAGCGGTTGGAATGAGCAGTTCTTC.